This T cell receptor beta chain was obtained from a study of long-term antiretroviral therapy in people with HIV. Study-level results: In the period from about 2004 to 2017, blood was collected, possibly under older ART regimens.

The assay, immunoSEQ v3.0, was run at survey level. The method was immunoSEQ multiplex PCR; TCRdb's version includes in-frame clones alone and lacks a portion of them. The table lists tens of thousands of clones, 81% of them singletons. Notes on this clone: Its antigen is not known.

Trimming took off 2 bases at V and 8 bases at J, with 10 bases between the two ends. The germline V gene has CDR1 SSHAT and CDR2 FNYEAQ (reference sequence). This CDR3 comprises 13 residues. Per donor, at least one pre-ART and at least two post-ART PBMC samples were obtained. The sequence was collected from a man aged 40-50 years with HIV. The starting material was unsorted PBMCs, obtained 0.1 years before starting antiretroviral therapy. V gene TRBV7-7 combines with J gene TRBJ2-1, with D hard to call. This CDR3 is CASSLKFGDEQFF. DNA for the CDR3: TGTGCCAGCAGCTTAAAGTTTGGTGATGAGCAGTTCTTC. The full variable domain, its missing parts supplied by reference TRBV7-7 and TRBJ2-1, is GAGVSQSPRYKVTKRGQDVTLRCDPISSHATLYWYQQALGQGPEFLTYFNYEAQPDKSGLPSDRFSAERPEGSISTLTIQRTEQRDSAMYRCASSLKFGDEQFFGPGTRLTVL.